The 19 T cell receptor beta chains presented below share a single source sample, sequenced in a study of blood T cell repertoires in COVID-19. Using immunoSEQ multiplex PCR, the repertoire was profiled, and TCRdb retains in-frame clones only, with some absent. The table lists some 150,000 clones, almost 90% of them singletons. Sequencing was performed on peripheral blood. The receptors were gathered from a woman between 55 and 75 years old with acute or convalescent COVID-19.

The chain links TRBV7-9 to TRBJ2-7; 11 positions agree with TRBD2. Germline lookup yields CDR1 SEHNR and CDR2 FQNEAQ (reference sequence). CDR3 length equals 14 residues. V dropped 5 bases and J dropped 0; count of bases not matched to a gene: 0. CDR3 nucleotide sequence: TGTGCCAGCAGCGGGACTAGCGGCTCCTACGAGCAGTACTTC. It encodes CASSGTSGSYEQYF.

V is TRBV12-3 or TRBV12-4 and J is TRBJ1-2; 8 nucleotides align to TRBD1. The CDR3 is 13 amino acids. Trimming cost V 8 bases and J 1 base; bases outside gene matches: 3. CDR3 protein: CASDRGFNYGYTF. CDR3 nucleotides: TGTGCCAGCGACAGGGGATTTAACTATGGCTACACCTTC.

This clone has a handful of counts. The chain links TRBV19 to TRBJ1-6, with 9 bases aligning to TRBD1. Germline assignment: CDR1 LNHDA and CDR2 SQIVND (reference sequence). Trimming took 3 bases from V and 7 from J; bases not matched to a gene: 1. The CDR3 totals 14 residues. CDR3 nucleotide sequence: TGTGCCAGTAGTATCGGGACAGGGAATTCACCCCTCCACTTT. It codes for CASSIGTGNSPLHF.

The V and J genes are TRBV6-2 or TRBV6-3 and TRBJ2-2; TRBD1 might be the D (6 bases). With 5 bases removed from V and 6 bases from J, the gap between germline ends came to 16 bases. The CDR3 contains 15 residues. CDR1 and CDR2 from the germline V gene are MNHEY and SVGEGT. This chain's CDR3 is CASSPTGRGAGELFF. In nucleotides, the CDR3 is TGTGCCAGCAGTCCCACAGGGAGAGGGGCCGGGGAGCTGTTTTTT.

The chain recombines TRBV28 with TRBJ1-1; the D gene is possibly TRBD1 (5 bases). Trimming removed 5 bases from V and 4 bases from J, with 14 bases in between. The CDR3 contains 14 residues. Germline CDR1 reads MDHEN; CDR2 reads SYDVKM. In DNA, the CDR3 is TGTGCCAGCAGTCGCACCAGGGTGGGCACTGAAGCTTTCTTT. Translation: CASSRTRVGTEAFF.

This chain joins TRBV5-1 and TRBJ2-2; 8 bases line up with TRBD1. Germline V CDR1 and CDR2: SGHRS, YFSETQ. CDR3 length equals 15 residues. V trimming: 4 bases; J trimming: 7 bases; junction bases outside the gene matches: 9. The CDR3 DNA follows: TGCGCCAGCAGCCAGGAGACAGGGGTAGTCGGGGAGCTGTTTTTT. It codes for CASSQETGVVGELFF. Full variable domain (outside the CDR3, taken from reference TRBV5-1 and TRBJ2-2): KAGVTQTPRYLIKTRGQQVTLSCSPISGHRSVSWYQQTPGQGLQFLFEYFSETQRNKGNFPGRFSGRQFSNSRSEMNVSTLELGDSALYLCASSQETGVVGELFFGEGSRLTVL.

The CDR3 coding sequence is TGCGCCAGCAGCTTGGAATCGGGTTGGGAGACCCAGTACTTC. Protein sequence: CASSLESGWETQYF. The chain has TRBV5-1 and TRBJ2-5; no reliable D call. This CDR3 is built from 14 residues. The germline V and J ends were trimmed by 0 bases and 5 bases, with 11 bases remaining between them. Looked up from germline, CDR1 is SGHRS and CDR2 is YFSETQ.

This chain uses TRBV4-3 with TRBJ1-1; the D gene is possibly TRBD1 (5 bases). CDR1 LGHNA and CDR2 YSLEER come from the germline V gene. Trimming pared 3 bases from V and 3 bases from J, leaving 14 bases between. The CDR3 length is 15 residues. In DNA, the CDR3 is TGCGCCAGCAGCCAGGCAGGGTCGGGGGACACTGAAGCTTTCTTT. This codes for CASSQAGSGDTEAFF.

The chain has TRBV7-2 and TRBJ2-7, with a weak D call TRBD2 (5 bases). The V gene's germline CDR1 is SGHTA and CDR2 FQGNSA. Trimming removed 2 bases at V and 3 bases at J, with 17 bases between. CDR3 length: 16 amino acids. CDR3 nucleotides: TGTGCCAGCAGCTTAAACGGACTCCAGTTAAACTACGAGCAGTACTTC. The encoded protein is CASSLNGLQLNYEQYF.

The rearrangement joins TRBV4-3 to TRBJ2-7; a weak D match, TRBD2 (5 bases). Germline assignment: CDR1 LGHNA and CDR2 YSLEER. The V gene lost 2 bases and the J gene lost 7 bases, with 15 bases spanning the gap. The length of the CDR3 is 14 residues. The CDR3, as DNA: TGCGCCAGCAGCCAACAGCGGAACATCGGGGAGCAGTACTTC. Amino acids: CASSQQRNIGEQYF.

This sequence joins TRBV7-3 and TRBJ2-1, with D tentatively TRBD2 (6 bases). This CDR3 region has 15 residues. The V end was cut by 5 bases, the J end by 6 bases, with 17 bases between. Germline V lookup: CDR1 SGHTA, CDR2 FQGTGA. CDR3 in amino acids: CASSPNGGKVNEQFF. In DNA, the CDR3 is TGTGCCAGCAGCCCCAATGGGGGGAAGGTCAATGAGCAGTTCTTC.

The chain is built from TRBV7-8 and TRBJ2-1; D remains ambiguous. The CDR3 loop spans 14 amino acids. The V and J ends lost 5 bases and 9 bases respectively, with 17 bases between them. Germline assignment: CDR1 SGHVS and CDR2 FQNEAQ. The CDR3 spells CASSTRSIIGEQFF. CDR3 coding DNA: TGTGCCAGCAGCACGAGGAGCATCATCGGTGAGCAGTTCTTC. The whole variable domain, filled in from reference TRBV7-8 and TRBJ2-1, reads GAGVSQSPRYKVAKRGQDVALRCDPISGHVSLFWYQQALGQGPEFLTYFQNEAQLDKSGLPSDRFFAERPEGSVSTLKIQRTQQEDSAVYLCASSTRSIIGEQFFGPGTRLTVL.

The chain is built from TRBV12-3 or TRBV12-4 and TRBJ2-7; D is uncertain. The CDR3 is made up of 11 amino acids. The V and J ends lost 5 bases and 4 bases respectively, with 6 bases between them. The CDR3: CASSPNYEQYF. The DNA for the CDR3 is TGTGCCAGCAGTCCTAATTACGAGCAGTACTTC.

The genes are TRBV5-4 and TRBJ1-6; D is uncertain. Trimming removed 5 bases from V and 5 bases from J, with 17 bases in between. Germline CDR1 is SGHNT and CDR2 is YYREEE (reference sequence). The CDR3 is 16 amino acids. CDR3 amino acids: CASRRGVGDHNSPLHF. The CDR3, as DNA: TGTGCCAGCAGACGTGGAGTCGGTGATCATAATTCACCCCTCCACTTT. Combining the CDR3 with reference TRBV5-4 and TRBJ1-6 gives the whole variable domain ETGVTQSPTHLIKTRGQQVTLRCSSQSGHNTVSWYQQALGQGPQFIFQYYREEENGRGNFPPRFSGLQFPNYSSELNVNALELDDSALYLCASRRGVGDHNSPLHFGNGTRLTVT.

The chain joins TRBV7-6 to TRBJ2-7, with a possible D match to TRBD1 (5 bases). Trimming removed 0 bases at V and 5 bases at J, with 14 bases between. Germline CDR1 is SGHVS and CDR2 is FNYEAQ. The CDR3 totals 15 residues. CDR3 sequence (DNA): TGTGCCAGCAGCTTAGCGTTAGGGGTTCCTGACGAGCAGTACTTC. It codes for CASSLALGVPDEQYF.

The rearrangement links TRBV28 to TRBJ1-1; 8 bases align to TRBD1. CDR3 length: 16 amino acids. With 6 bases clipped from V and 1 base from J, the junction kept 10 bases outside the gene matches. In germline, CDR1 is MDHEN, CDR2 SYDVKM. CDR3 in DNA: TGTGCCAGCAGCTACGGGACAGGACTGGAGAACACTGAAGCTTTCTTT. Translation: CASSYGTGLENTEAFF. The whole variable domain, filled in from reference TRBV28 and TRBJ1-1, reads DVKVTQSSRYLVKRTGEKVFLECVQDMDHENMFWYRQDPGLGLRLIYFSYDVKMKEKGDIPEGYSVSREKKERFSLILESASTNQTSMYLCASSYGTGLENTEAFFGQGTRLTVV.

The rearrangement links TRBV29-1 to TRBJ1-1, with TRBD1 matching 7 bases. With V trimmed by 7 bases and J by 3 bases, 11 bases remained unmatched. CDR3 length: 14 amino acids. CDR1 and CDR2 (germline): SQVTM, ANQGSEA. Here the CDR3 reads CSADLTGVDTEAFF. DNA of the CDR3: TGCAGCGCGGACCTTACAGGGGTTGACACTGAAGCTTTCTTT.

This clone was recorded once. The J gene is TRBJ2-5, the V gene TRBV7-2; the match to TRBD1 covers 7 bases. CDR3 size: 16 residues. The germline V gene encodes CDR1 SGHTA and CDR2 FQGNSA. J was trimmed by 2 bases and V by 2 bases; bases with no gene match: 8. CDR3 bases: TGTGCCAGCAGCTTATCGTCGCGACAGGGACAAGAGACCCAGTACTTC. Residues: CASSLSSRQGQETQYF.

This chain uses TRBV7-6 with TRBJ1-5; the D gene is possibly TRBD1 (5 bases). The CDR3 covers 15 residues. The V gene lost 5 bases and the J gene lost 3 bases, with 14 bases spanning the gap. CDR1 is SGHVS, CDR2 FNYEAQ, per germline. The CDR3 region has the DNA TGTGCCAGCAGCCAAACCACAGGAAACAATCAGCCCCAGCATTTT. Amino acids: CASSQTTGNNQPQHF.